The rows below give T cell receptor beta chains drawn from one sample of a study of blood T cell repertoires in COVID-19. Here immunoSEQ multiplex PCR was the method, and the copy in TCRdb shows in-frame clones only, minus some. Here the sample spans hundreds of thousands of clones, approximately 85% being singletons. Source material: peripheral blood. Receptors originate from a man between 50 and 59 years old with COVID-19, enrolled during active disease. The CDR3 runs from the conserved cysteine through the conserved F or W. The D gene is left open where the match is weak. Clone size, where shown, is once, few, many, or a class for clones that have expanded.

CDR3 protein: CATSSAPGGSYSNQPQHF
CDR3 DNA: TGTGCCACCAGCAGTGCCCCAGGGGGCTCATATAGCAATCAGCCCCAGCATTTT
J gene: TRBJ1-5
V gene: TRBV15
clone size: -
D gene: TRBD1

CDR3 protein: CASSPPGTGGTDTQYF
CDR3 DNA: TGTGCCAGCAGCCCCCCAGGGACAGGGGGCACAGATACGCAGTATTTT
J gene: TRBJ2-3
V gene: TRBV7-9
clone size: -
D gene: TRBD1

CDR3 protein: CASSPPGGAAYEQYF
CDR3 DNA: TGTGCCAGCAGCCCCCCAGGGGGCGCAGCCTACGAGCAGTACTTC
J gene: TRBJ2-7
V gene: TRBV9
clone size: -
D gene: TRBD1

CDR3 protein: CASSERGRVETQYF
CDR3 DNA: TGTGCCAGCAGTGAAAGGGGGCGGGTGGAGACCCAGTACTTC
J gene: TRBJ2-5
V gene: TRBV6-1
clone size: -
D gene: TRBD1

CDR3 protein: CASTTGANYGYTF
CDR3 DNA: TGTGCCAGCACTACAGGGGCTAACTATGGCTACACCTTC
J gene: TRBJ1-2
V gene: TRBV6-5
clone size: -
D gene: TRBD1

CDR3 protein: CASSLIGAGGGSPLHF
CDR3 DNA: TGTGCCAGCAGCTTAATTGGGGCCGGGGGAGGTTCACCCCTCCACTTT
J gene: TRBJ1-6
V gene: TRBV7-3
clone size: -
D gene: -

CDR3 protein: CAVHLGSMNTEAFF
CDR3 DNA: TGTGCCGTCCACCTGGGCAGCATGAACACTGAAGCTTTCTTT
J gene: TRBJ1-1
V gene: TRBV7-9
clone size: -
D gene: -

CDR3 protein: CASSLSGTGGFYEQYF
CDR3 DNA: TGTGCCAGCAGCCTCTCCGGGACAGGGGGTTTCTACGAGCAGTACTTC
J gene: TRBJ2-7
V gene: TRBV13
clone size: -
D gene: TRBD1

CDR3 protein: CASRQPPRLTFSYEQYF
CDR3 DNA: TGTGCCAGCAGGCAACCCCCGCGGCTGACCTTTTCCTACGAGCAGTACTTC
J gene: TRBJ2-7
V gene: TRBV5-8
clone size: -
D gene: -

CDR3 protein: CASSLRGTGDHEQYF
CDR3 DNA: TGTGCCAGCAGCCTCCGAGGGACAGGGGACCACGAGCAGTACTTC
J gene: TRBJ2-7
V gene: TRBV5-4
clone size: -
D gene: TRBD1

CDR3 protein: CASSLGQGPYNEQFF
CDR3 DNA: TGTGCCAGCAGCTTAGGTCAGGGTCCCTACAATGAGCAGTTCTTC
J gene: TRBJ2-1
V gene: TRBV7-2
clone size: -
D gene: -

CDR3 protein: CASSIAADRGRKAEAFF
CDR3 DNA: TGTGCCAGTAGTATCGCAGCGGACAGGGGTAGGAAGGCTGAAGCTTTCTTT
J gene: TRBJ1-1
V gene: TRBV19
clone size: once
D gene: TRBD1

CDR3 protein: CASSLERQGNTEAFF
CDR3 DNA: TGCGCCAGCAGCTTGGAGAGGCAGGGGAACACTGAAGCTTTCTTT
J gene: TRBJ1-1
V gene: TRBV5-1
clone size: -
D gene: -

CDR3 protein: CASSSTAYGYTF
CDR3 DNA: TGTGCCAGCAGCTCGACAGCCTATGGCTACACCTTC
J gene: TRBJ1-2
V gene: TRBV11-2
clone size: -
D gene: -

CDR3 protein: CASSPFRDSRSSTDTQYF
CDR3 DNA: TGTGCCAGCAGCCCGTTCCGGGACAGTAGATCTAGCACAGATACGCAGTATTTT
J gene: TRBJ2-3
V gene: TRBV5-6
clone size: -
D gene: TRBD1

CDR3 protein: CSGGYYEQYF
CDR3 DNA: TGCAGTGGCGGATACTACGAGCAGTACTTC
J gene: TRBJ2-7
V gene: TRBV20-1
clone size: -
D gene: -

CDR3 protein: CASRSQGLNTEAFF
CDR3 DNA: TGCGCCAGCAGATCTCAGGGGCTGAACACTGAAGCTTTCTTT
J gene: TRBJ1-1
V gene: TRBV5-1
clone size: -
D gene: -

CDR3 protein: CASSPYGQFNEQFF
CDR3 DNA: TGTGCCAGCAGCCCCTACGGACAGTTCAATGAGCAGTTCTTC
J gene: TRBJ2-1
V gene: TRBV14
clone size: -
D gene: -

CDR3 protein: CASSRTLAGDFYNEQFF
CDR3 DNA: TGCGCCAGCAGCCGCACACTAGCGGGGGATTTCTACAATGAGCAGTTCTTC
J gene: TRBJ2-1
V gene: TRBV5-1
clone size: -
D gene: TRBD2

CDR3 protein: CASSLSVQEKVYGYTF
CDR3 DNA: TGTGCCAGCAGCTTAAGTGTTCAGGAAAAAGTCTATGGCTACACCTTC
J gene: TRBJ1-2
V gene: TRBV7-9
clone size: -
D gene: -

CDR3 protein: CAWSQGTGQPQHF
CDR3 DNA: TGTGCCTGGAGTCAGGGGACGGGTCAGCCCCAGCATTTT
J gene: TRBJ1-5
V gene: TRBV30
clone size: -
D gene: -

CDR3 protein: CASSDHRTSGSTDTQYF
CDR3 DNA: TGTGCCAGCAGCGATCATAGGACTAGCGGGAGCACAGATACGCAGTATTTT
J gene: TRBJ2-3
V gene: TRBV9
clone size: -
D gene: TRBD2

CDR3 protein: CASRPGMSRGYTF
CDR3 DNA: TGTGCCAGCCGTCCAGGGATGTCTCGTGGCTACACCTTC
J gene: TRBJ1-2
V gene: TRBV3-1/TRBV3-2
clone size: -
D gene: -

CDR3 protein: CASSQNRGSYGYTF
CDR3 DNA: TGTGCCAGCAGTCAAAACAGGGGTAGCTATGGCTACACCTTC
J gene: TRBJ1-2
V gene: TRBV28
clone size: few
D gene: TRBD1

CDR3 protein: CASSLGQGGQPQHF
CDR3 DNA: TGCGCCAGCAGCTTGGGGCAGGGGGGTCAGCCCCAGCATTTT
J gene: TRBJ1-5
V gene: TRBV5-1
clone size: -
D gene: TRBD1

CDR3 protein: CSASLELSNQPQHF
CDR3 DNA: TGCAGTGCTAGTCTTGAGCTTAGCAATCAGCCCCAGCATTTT
J gene: TRBJ1-5
V gene: TRBV20-1
clone size: once
D gene: -

CDR3 protein: CASSQGHSFSGANVLTF
CDR3 DNA: TGTGCCAGCAGTCAGGGTCACAGCTTCTCTGGGGCCAACGTCCTGACTTTC
J gene: TRBJ2-6
V gene: TRBV27
clone size: -
D gene: -

CDR3 protein: CAWSVQRGTITDTQYF
CDR3 DNA: TGTGCCTGGAGTGTTCAGCGGGGAACGATCACAGATACGCAGTATTTT
J gene: TRBJ2-3
V gene: TRBV30
clone size: few
D gene: TRBD2

CDR3 protein: CASSLARTGFATQYF
CDR3 DNA: TGTGCCAGCAGCTTAGCGAGGACAGGGTTTGCGACCCAGTACTTC
J gene: TRBJ2-5
V gene: TRBV7-8
clone size: -
D gene: TRBD1

CDR3 protein: CASSPDSGQVNTEAFF
CDR3 DNA: TGTGCCAGCAGCCCAGATTCAGGACAGGTGAACACTGAAGCTTTCTTT
J gene: TRBJ1-1
V gene: TRBV7-2
clone size: -
D gene: TRBD1

CDR3 protein: CASSLWGTSGNEQFF
CDR3 DNA: TGTGCCAGCAGCTTATGGGGGACTAGCGGGAATGAGCAGTTCTTC
J gene: TRBJ2-1
V gene: TRBV7-8
clone size: -
D gene: TRBD2

CDR3 protein: CASSESGGGLYEQYF
CDR3 DNA: TGCGCCAGCAGTGAGTCTGGCGGGGGGCTCTACGAGCAGTACTTC
J gene: TRBJ2-7
V gene: TRBV10-1
clone size: -
D gene: TRBD2